This T cell receptor beta chain was recorded in a study of response to subunit inactivated influenza vaccine (dated by TCRdb to 2017 to 2018). With respect to the entire study: The study used deep quantitative T cell receptor repertoire profiling to track responses to a trivalent subunit inactivated influenza vaccine. What the work shows at the level of the full study, not this receptor alone: It was suggested by the authors that each seasonal influenza vaccination may recruit only a limited number of new T cells.

Library preparation was by RT-PCR. This sample was sequenced with an Illumina HiSeq 2500. In-frame beta chains were kept once TCRdb had trimmed the public reads at Q25 with fastp and called clones with MiXCR. One record per CDR3 amino acid sequence lists the most common genes and DNA. Counted in this sample were a few hundred thousand distinct CDR3 sequences; around 15% of them appeared once. The top ten clones comprise around 10% of the sample. From cysteine to phenylalanine, the CDR3 is 14 amino acids long. Only the CDR3 region is kept as DNA, spanning 42 bases read in frame from base 1. Relative to germline, V is 0 bases shorter and J is 3 bases shorter, with 7 bases between their ends. CDR1 and CDR2 (LGHNA, YSLEER) derive from the germline V gene. About this clonotype itself: Its antigen is still unknown. It has no much larger one-base neighbor in the sample; base qualities were not kept.

The sample in question was PBMCs from blood, obtained approximately 13 days after vaccination. Rearrangement joined TRBV4-3 to TRBJ2-3, with no D gene named confidently. This TCR derives from a man aged 50-60 years who received an inactivated influenza vaccine. Donor details come from another sample of the same person, matched by shared clones. The CDR3 corresponds to CASSQDYRTDTQYF. Read as DNA, the sequence is TGCGCCAGCAGCCAAGATTATCGGACAGATACGCAGTATTTT.